Listed below are T cell receptor beta chains from one sample, sequenced in a study of cytomegalovirus exposure and HLA in healthy donors. The table came from immunoSEQ multiplex PCR; TCRdb's copy has only in-frame clones and leaves some out. The sample includes 110,000 to 150,000 clones, about 82% seen only once; the top ten take 3% to 3.5%. The material sequenced was PBMCs. All receptors derive from a male donor in good health and CMV-seronegative. Each CDR3 is given with its conserved first and last residue. A D gene is named only where the DNA matches it firmly. Expanded clones get a size class; other rows say once, few or many, or leave the size out.

J gene | D gene | V gene | clone size | CDR3 DNA | CDR3 protein
TRBJ1-4 | TRBD1 | TRBV27 | NA | TGTGCCAGCAGGGGACAGGGGGCCGGTGAAAAACTGTTTTTT | CASRGQGAGEKLFF
TRBJ2-1 | TRBD2 | TRBV4-3 | few | TGCGCCAGCAGCCAAGAGAATGGTAGGGCTAGCGGGATGAGCTCCTACAATGAGCAGTTCTTC | CASSQENGRASGMSSYNEQFF
TRBJ1-1 | NA | TRBV27 | NA | TGTGCCAGCAGTTTAACTCCCTGGGTGAGGACTGAAGCTTTCTTT | CASSLTPWVRTEAFF
TRBJ1-4 | NA | TRBV5-1 | NA | TGCGCCAGCAGTAAAGGGAGAGCTAATGAAAAACTGTTTTTT | CASSKGRANEKLFF
TRBJ1-5 | NA | TRBV4-2 | few | TGTGCCAGCAGCCAAGCTGGGGAGGGTGCGGGCAATCAGCCCCAGCATTTT | CASSQAGEGAGNQPQHF
TRBJ2-7 | TRBD2 | TRBV7-6 | NA | TGTGCCAGCAGTCGCACTAGCGGGAGGAAATACGAGCAGTACTTC | CASSRTSGRKYEQYF
TRBJ2-7 | TRBD1 | TRBV9 | few | TGTGCCAGCAGCGTAGCTGGGACAGGCTACGAGCAGTACTTC | CASSVAGTGYEQYF
TRBJ2-7 | NA | TRBV7-9 | NA | TGTGCCAGCAGCTCGGGACAAGGAGCGCCCTACGAGCAGTACTTC | CASSSGQGAPYEQYF
TRBJ2-4 | TRBD2 | TRBV5-4 | few | TGTGCCAGCAGCTTGGGGGCGGGGGGGCCGGACATTCAGTACTTC | CASSLGAGGPDIQYF
TRBJ2-7 | TRBD1 | TRBV6-6 | NA | TGTGCCAGCCGAGAATGGACAGGGGGCTACGAGCAGTACTTC | CASREWTGGYEQYF
TRBJ2-1 | TRBD1 | TRBV6-1 | NA | TGTGCCAGCAGTGAACGACCGGGACAGGGGGCCTACAATGAGCAGTTCTTC | CASSERPGQGAYNEQFF
TRBJ2-2 | TRBD1 | TRBV5-1 | NA | TGCGCCAGTACTGATCGACAGGGAATAAACACCGGGGAGCTGTTTTTT | CASTDRQGINTGELFF
TRBJ1-2 | TRBD1 | TRBV9 | few | TGTGCCAGCAGCGTATCGGAACCGGGACAGGGGGCCTGGGGCTACACCTTC | CASSVSEPGQGAWGYTF
TRBJ2-7 | NA | TRBV28 | NA | TGTGCCAGCGGAGGTGGCGATGCGGTCTCCTACGAGCAGTACTTC | CASGGGDAVSYEQYF
TRBJ1-5 | NA | TRBV7-8 | NA | TGTGCCAGCAGCCTGGGGCCCTGGAGCAATCAGCCCCAGCATTTT | CASSLGPWSNQPQHF
TRBJ1-6 | TRBD1 | TRBV5-1 | NA | TGCGCCAGCAGCTTGGTACAGGGGGCGGGTTCACCCCTCCACTTT | CASSLVQGAGSPLHF
TRBJ2-7 | NA | TRBV11-2 | NA | TGTGCCAGCAGCTTAGACCGGAGGGTGTCCTACGAGCAGTACTTC | CASSLDRRVSYEQYF
TRBJ1-3 | NA | TRBV9 | NA | TGTGCCAGCAGCGCCCAGGGCAGCAGCTCTGGAAACACCATATATTTT | CASSAQGSSSGNTIYF
TRBJ1-2 | NA | TRBV6-1 | once | TGTGCCAGCAGTGAGGAGGGTTCCTATGGCTACACCTTC | CASSEEGSYGYTF
TRBJ2-3 | NA | TRBV27 | NA | TGTGCCAGCAGTTTTAAGGCGGAAGATACGCAGTATTTT | CASSFKAEDTQYF
TRBJ2-1 | TRBD2 | TRBV27 | NA | TGTGCCAGCAGACAGACTAGCGGGAGTGGCCATGAGCAGTTCTTC | CASRQTSGSGHEQFF
TRBJ2-1 | NA | TRBV11-2 | NA | TGTGCCAGCAGCTTAGAAAAAGCAGGGGCATCCTACAATGAGCAGTTCTTC | CASSLEKAGASYNEQFF
TRBJ2-4 | TRBD1 | TRBV27 | NA | TGTGCCAGCAGCCAAACAGGGGGATCCAAAAACATTCAGTACTTC | CASSQTGGSKNIQYF
TRBJ2-3 | NA | TRBV9 | NA | TGTGCCAGCAGCGTAGATCAGGGCCCAGATACGCAGTATTTT | CASSVDQGPDTQYF